This record looks at one T cell receptor (beta chain) sequence and its context. Its specificity is not known. Trimming pared 4 bases from V and 2 bases from J, leaving 3 bases between. This CDR3 contains 11 residues. Germline CDR1 is DFQATT and CDR2 is SNEGSKA (reference sequence). The data stem from a study of T cells in localized non-small cell lung cancer. Regarding the study as a whole: Among the top 100 tumor clones, a median around 60 appeared in adjacent lung. Uninvolved adjacent lung showed the highest T cell clonality, exceeding tumor. Blood T cell density predicted longer survival; adjacent-lung clonality, shorter.

The data were produced by immunoSEQ multiplex PCR, yet TCRdb's version contains in-frame clones alone and is incomplete. The table records roughly 53,000 clones, roughly 84% of them present only once. The chain is built from TRBV20-1 and TRBJ2-1; D not resolved. The source is a man aged 35 to 70 with stage III lung adenocarcinoma. The source was peripheral blood mononuclear cells, collected before any cancer treatment. This CDR3 reads CSATPYNEQFF. The CDR3, as DNA: TGCAGTGCTACACCCTACAATGAGCAGTTCTTC.